A single sample gave rise to the 30 T cell receptor beta chains below, sequenced in a study of control samples from healthy donors and cancer patients. Sequencing used immunoSEQ multiplex PCR; TCRdb keeps in-frame clones, though not all of them. This sample yields about 75,000 clones, of which roughly 84% are seen a single time; more than 12% belongs to the top ten. Sample: blood. These receptors were taken from a man between 50 and 59 years old in good health.

This clone was found a few times. The chain uses TRBV28 and TRBJ2-5; D may match TRBD1 or TRBD2 (5 bases each). V was clipped by 2 bases and J by 6 bases, with 10 bases between them. The CDR3 has 13 amino acids. Germline V lookup: CDR1 MDHEN, CDR2 SYDVKM. CDR3 DNA sequence: TGTGCCAGCAGTTTAGGGGGTAGCCAGACCCAGTACTTC. Its protein product is CASSLGGSQTQYF.

The V and J genes are TRBV30 and TRBJ2-3, with 16 bases matching TRBD2. The CDR3 covers 16 residues. In germline, CDR1 is GTSNPN, CDR2 SVGIG (reference sequence). Germline trimming cut 1 base from V and 3 bases from J; bases unmatched to any gene: 1. DNA of the CDR3: TGTGCCTGGAGTGCGGGACTAGCGGGAGGGACAGATACGCAGTATTTT. This codes for CAWSAGLAGGTDTQYF.

The V gene is TRBV30, the J gene TRBJ1-2, with a possible D match to TRBD1 (5 bases). The CDR3 runs 17 residues. Germline V gene sequence: CDR1 GTSNPN, CDR2 SVGIG (reference sequence). Trimming took off 1 base at V and 7 bases at J, with 25 bases between the two ends. CDR3 residues: CAWSGGGVDSQILGYTF. Written as DNA, the CDR3 is TGTGCCTGGAGTGGGGGGGGAGTAGACAGTCAAATACTTGGCTACACCTTC.

CDR3 coding DNA: TGTGCCGCGGGACAGGGCCCCTACAATGAGCAGTTCTTC. It codes for CAAGQGPYNEQFF. This chain links TRBV11-3 with TRBJ2-1; 9 bases map to TRBD1. The V and J ends lost 11 bases and 2 bases, in that order; junction bases with no gene match: 4. The CDR3 extends over 13 amino acids. Germline CDR1 is SGHNT and CDR2 is YENEEA.

The chain has TRBV6-5 and TRBJ2-1; D not certain. Germline CDR1 reads MNHEY; CDR2 reads SVGAGI. V lost 5 bases and J 8 bases, leaving 10 bases between the germline ends. The CDR3 is 12 amino acids. The CDR3 DNA reads as TGTGCCAGCAGTAGAGTCTTGGATGAGCAGTTCTTC. The encoded protein is CASSRVLDEQFF.

V usage is TRBV24-1 and J usage is TRBJ2-2, with 9 bases fitting TRBD1. The germline CDR1 and CDR2 sequences are KGHDR and SFDVKD. This CDR3 has 14 residues. Germline trimming cut 9 bases from V and 5 bases from J; bases unmatched to any gene: 6. The CDR3 spells CATGGTGLTGELFF. The CDR3 nucleotides read TGTGCCACCGGCGGGACAGGGCTGACCGGGGAGCTGTTTTTT.

CDR3 sequence reads: CASSLSVLAKNIQYF. The CDR3 DNA reads TGTGCCAGCAGCTTATCTGTACTAGCCAAAAACATTCAGTACTTC. V and J are TRBV7-2 and TRBJ2-4; D gene unclear. Trimming left V 2 bases short and J 0 bases short, with 8 bases between. Germline V gene lookup returns CDR1 SGHTA and CDR2 FQGNSA. This CDR3 is built from 15 residues.

A single count supports this clone. The rearrangement uses TRBV2 and TRBJ2-7, with 12 bases aligning to TRBD2. The V segment lost 0 bases and the J segment 5 bases; nucleotides outside the gene matches: 11. CDR1 SNHLY and CDR2 FYNNEI come from the germline V gene. CDR3 size: 18 residues. In nucleotides, the CDR3 is TGTGCCAGCAGTGAAGCGGAGCTAGCGGGAGGGAAAGAAGACGAGCAGTACTTC. This codes for CASSEAELAGGKEDEQYF. Drawing the rest from reference TRBV2 and TRBJ2-7, the complete variable domain is EPEVTQTPSHQVTQMGQEVILRCVPISNHLYFYWYRQILGQKVEFLVSFYNNEISEKSEIFDDQFSVERPDGSNFTLKIRSTKLEDSAMYFCASSEAELAGGKEDEQYFGPGTRLTVT.

The rearrangement links TRBV15 to TRBJ1-2; D is ambiguous. This CDR3 has 13 amino acids. CDR1 LNHNV and CDR2 YYDKDF come from the germline V gene (reference sequence). With 2 bases removed from V and 8 bases from J, the gap between germline ends came to 12 bases. CDR3 region: CATSRSLFQGYTF. The CDR3, as DNA: TGTGCCACCAGCAGAAGTCTTTTCCAGGGCTACACCTTC. Filled out from reference TRBV15 and TRBJ1-2, the complete variable domain reads DAMVIQNPRYQVTQFGKPVTLSCSQTLNHNVMYWYQQKSSQAPKLLFHYYDKDFNNEADTPDNFQSRRPNTSFCFLDIRSPGLGDTAMYLCATSRSLFQGYTFGSGTRLTVV.

The chain has TRBV30 and TRBJ2-2; D is unresolved. V lost 0 bases and J 6 bases, leaving 11 bases between the germline ends. Germline V gene lookup returns CDR1 GTSNPN and CDR2 SVGIG (reference sequence). This CDR3 spans 14 amino acids. CDR3 residues: CAWSVEFGAGELFF. CDR3 coding DNA: TGTGCCTGGAGTGTGGAGTTTGGGGCCGGGGAGCTGTTTTTT.

V usage is TRBV15 and J usage is TRBJ1-6; perhaps TRBD1 as D (6 bases). The CDR3 is made up of 20 amino acids. CDR1 is LNHNV, CDR2 YYDKDF, per germline (reference sequence). Trimming left V 0 bases short and J 0 bases short, with 18 bases between. CDR3 sequence (DNA): TGTGCCACCAGCAGAGATAACCGGTACAGGGCGAGCTCCTATAATTCACCCCTCCACTTT. Amino acid sequence: CATSRDNRYRASSYNSPLHF.

The rearrangement uses TRBV6-1 and TRBJ2-5; D unclear. The ends were cut back, 2 bases at V and 2 bases at J, with 15 bases in the middle. Germline values: CDR1 MNHNS, CDR2 SASEGT. The CDR3 is made up of 16 amino acids. The CDR3 DNA follows: TGTGCCAGCAGTGAACCCGGTAGACTTAGGCAAGAGACCCAGTACTTC. Translating gives CASSEPGRLRQETQYF.

The chain joins TRBV30 to TRBJ2-3, with 8 bases matching TRBD2. V shed 6 bases and J 0 bases; nucleotides not matched to a gene: 2. The length of the CDR3 is 13 residues. Germline CDR1 is GTSNPN and CDR2 is SVGIG (reference sequence). CDR3 region: CACTSGSTDTQYF. CDR3 in DNA: TGTGCCTGTACTAGCGGAAGCACAGATACGCAGTATTTT.

V and J are TRBV7-9 and TRBJ2-5; 7 nucleotides agree with TRBD1. CDR1 and CDR2 from the germline V gene are SEHNR and FQNEAQ (reference sequence). V shed 6 bases and J 2 bases; nucleotides not matched to a gene: 3. CDR3 length equals 13 residues. The CDR3 region is CASSPQGQETQYF. CDR3 coding DNA: TGTGCCAGCAGTCCACAGGGGCAAGAGACCCAGTACTTC.

The chain carries TRBV14 and TRBJ2-2, with 12 bases that match TRBD2. V dropped 4 bases and J dropped 6; count of bases not matched to a gene: 3. Germline values: CDR1 SGHDN, CDR2 FVKESK. CDR3 length equals 15 residues. The CDR3 reads CASSLRLAGAGELFF. The CDR3 DNA follows: TGTGCCAGCAGCCTAAGACTAGCGGGGGCCGGGGAGCTGTTTTTT. The full variable domain, in which reference TRBV14 and TRBJ2-2 provide the parts outside the CDR3, is EAGVTQFPSHSVIEKGQTVTLRCDPISGHDNLYWYRRVMGKEIKFLLHFVKESKQDESGMPNNRFLAERTGGTYSTLKVQPAELEDSGVYFCASSLRLAGAGELFFGEGSRLTVL.

V gene TRBV20-1 combines with J gene TRBJ2-7; D is uncertain. Germline-derived CDR1 and CDR2 are DFQATT and SNEGSKA (reference sequence). CDR3 size: 11 residues. Trimming removed 8 bases from V and 7 bases from J, with 15 bases in between. In nucleotides, the CDR3 is TGCAGTTGGGCCGGACCCCAAGAGCAGTACTTC. It translates to CSWAGPQEQYF.

The chain couples TRBV2 to TRBJ2-7; 11 nucleotides agree with TRBD2. CDR3 size: 14 residues. V lost 6 bases and J lost 0; bases outside the gene matches: 1. The germline V gene encodes CDR1 SNHLY and CDR2 FYNNEI. Written as DNA, the CDR3 is TGTGCCAGCAGAACTAGCGGGGGCTCCTACGAGCAGTACTTC. Translating gives CASRTSGGSYEQYF. Variable domain in full (rest from reference TRBV2 and TRBJ2-7): EPEVTQTPSHQVTQMGQEVILRCVPISNHLYFYWYRQILGQKVEFLVSFYNNEISEKSEIFDDQFSVERPDGSNFTLKIRSTKLEDSAMYFCASRTSGGSYEQYFGPGTRLTVT.

This clone was recorded only once. The chain joins TRBV12-1 to TRBJ2-1; TRBD2 is taken as the D call from the table, unchecked against the DNA. TRBV12-1 is shown as a pseudogene. The CDR3 loop spans 17 amino acids. CDR3: CASSFGTSGRVYNEQFF. The DNA of the CDR3 is TGTGCCAGCAGCTTTGGTACTAGCGGGAGGGTCTACAATGAGCAGTTCTTC.

The chain recombines TRBV7-9 with TRBJ2-7, with 8 positions matching TRBD1. Germline V lookup: CDR1 SEHNR, CDR2 FQNEAQ (reference sequence). J was trimmed by 2 bases and V by 5 bases; bases with no gene match: 11. The CDR3 spans 16 residues. This chain's CDR3 is CASSPPGQGRTYEQYF. CDR3 nucleotide sequence: TGTGCCAGCAGCCCCCCAGGACAGGGTAGGACCTACGAGCAGTACTTC.

This clone occurred a few times. The rearrangement uses TRBV7-8 and TRBJ1-5; no definite D call. This CDR3 has 13 residues. V was trimmed by 5 bases and J by 5 bases, leaving 10 bases between them. Germline CDR1 is SGHVS and CDR2 is FQNEAQ. The CDR3 DNA follows: TGTGCCAGCAGCAAATTCAGCGATCAGCCCCAGCATTTT. Amino acids: CASSKFSDQPQHF.

The J gene is TRBJ1-6, the V gene TRBV7-9; 9 bases match TRBD1. The V and J ends lost 5 bases and 7 bases, in that order; junction bases with no gene match: 3. The CDR3 runs 14 residues. CDR1 and CDR2 from the germline V gene are SEHNR and FQNEAQ (reference sequence). In DNA, the CDR3 is TGTGCCAGCAGCCCGGGACAGGGAAATTCACCCCTCCACTTT. The encoded protein is CASSPGQGNSPLHF.

The chain's CDR3 is CAISYTGTSYEQYF. CDR3 in DNA: TGTGCCATCAGTTACACCGGGACATCCTACGAGCAGTACTTC. V and J are TRBV10-3 and TRBJ2-7; tentatively, D is TRBD1 (6 bases). This CDR3 spans 14 amino acids. Germline V CDR1 and CDR2: ENHRY, SYGVKD. Trimming took off 5 bases at V and 1 base at J, with 12 bases between the two ends.

This clone was seen once. The chain joins TRBV10-3 to TRBJ2-3; perhaps D is TRBD1 or TRBD2 (6 bases each). The CDR3 has 17 residues. CDR1 is ENHRY, CDR2 SYGVKD, per germline. Trimming shortened V by 6 bases and J by 2 bases, and 21 bases separated the two germline ends. The CDR3 DNA sequence: TGTGCCATCAGCCCCGCCGTGGGGGGCCGCCACACAGATACGCAGTATTTT. It yields the protein CAISPAVGGRHTDTQYF.

The J gene is TRBJ2-3, the V gene TRBV9; 7 nucleotides line up with TRBD1. This CDR3 spans 20 amino acids. The ends lost 1 base at V and 5 bases at J; junction bases unmatched: 22. The germline CDR1 and CDR2 sequences are SGDLS and YYNGEE. CDR3 coding DNA: TGTGCCAGCAGCGTATCGGGACAGATCCGCCCGGGGCTAGCCGGAGATACGCAGTATTTT. Its protein product is CASSVSGQIRPGLAGDTQYF.

The chain links TRBV19 to TRBJ2-6; TRBD1 aligns across 7 bases. V lost 5 bases to trimming and J lost 0 bases; unmatched junction nucleotides: 4. The CDR3 is made up of 16 amino acids. CDR1 is LNHDA and CDR2 is SQIVND in the germline V gene (reference sequence). CDR3 region: CASSDRAVSGANVLTF. Here the CDR3 DNA reads TGTGCCAGTAGTGACAGGGCAGTCTCTGGGGCCAACGTCCTGACTTTC. The variable domain in full, completed from reference TRBV19 and TRBJ2-6, reads DGGITQSPKYLFRKEGQNVTLSCEQNLNHDAMYWYRQDPGQGLRLIYYSQIVNDFQKGDIAEGYSVSREKKESFPLTVTSAQKNPTAFYLCASSDRAVSGANVLTFGAGSRLTVL.

The V gene is TRBV24-1, the J gene TRBJ2-5, with D perhaps TRBD1 (6 bases). V lost 0 bases to trimming and J lost 4 bases, with 11 bases between them. Germline values: CDR1 KGHDR, CDR2 SFDVKD. There are 15 residues in the CDR3. The CDR3 region is CATSDLVPGVETQYF. The CDR3 DNA reads TGTGCCACCAGTGATTTGGTGCCAGGGGTAGAGACCCAGTACTTC.

The gene calls are TRBV30 and TRBJ2-1; 14 nucleotides match TRBD2. V gave up 2 bases and J gave up 1 base; unmatched junction bases: 10. This CDR3 region has 19 residues. CDR1 and CDR2 (germline): GTSNPN, SVGIG (reference sequence). CDR3: CAWSITGTSGRSSYNEQFF. DNA for the CDR3: TGTGCCTGGAGTATAACCGGGACTAGCGGGAGAAGTTCCTACAATGAGCAGTTCTTC. The variable domain in full, completed from reference TRBV30 and TRBJ2-1, reads SQTIHQWPATLVQPVGSPLSLECTVEGTSNPNLYWYRQAAGRGLQLLFYSVGIGQISSEVPQNLSASRPQDRQFILSSKKLLLSDSGFYLCAWSITGTSGRSSYNEQFFGPGTRLTVL.

V and J are TRBV4-1 and TRBJ2-2; 11 bases fit TRBD1. After removal of 4 bases from V and 7 bases from J, the junction contained 8 bases not matched to a gene. The CDR3 loop spans 16 amino acids. Germline loops: CDR1 MGHRA, CDR2 YSYEKL. CDR3 in amino acids: CASSRGQGANHGELFF. The DNA of the CDR3 is TGCGCCAGCAGCCGAGGACAGGGGGCCAATCACGGGGAGCTGTTTTTT.

V is TRBV28 and J is TRBJ2-2, with D possibly matching TRBD2 (5 bases). V lost 6 bases, J lost 5 bases, and 16 bases lay in between. Germline V lookup: CDR1 MDHEN, CDR2 SYDVKM. The CDR3 is made up of 15 amino acids. CDR3: CASSPPGRATGELFF. The CDR3 DNA sequence: TGTGCCAGCAGCCCCCCGGGGAGAGCTACCGGGGAGCTGTTTTTT.

V gene TRBV14 combines with J gene TRBJ2-1, with D unresolved. The V end was cut by 2 bases, the J end by 6 bases, with 11 bases between. The CDR3 consists of 14 residues. The germline V gene encodes CDR1 SGHDN and CDR2 FVKESK. The CDR3 bases are TGTGCCAGCAGCCAACTACAGATCGTCAATGAGCAGTTCTTC. This sequence encodes CASSQLQIVNEQFF.